Sequencing of this TCR beta chain was carried out in a study of T-cell memory formation after mild COVID-19. The 5'RACE method, run with constant-segment primers, produced TCR alpha and TCR beta cDNA libraries (carrying sample barcodes and UMIs). MiXCR, applied by TCRdb to the 5' RACE reads, yields one record per CDR3 protein. The sample carries around 220,000 distinct CDR3 sequences, about a sixth recorded once. The CDR3 has 15 amino acids. The V and J ends lost 0 bases and 4 bases respectively, with 10 bases between them. The germline CDR1 and CDR2 sequences are MNHEY and SVGAGI. The clonotype comes from a man aged 18 to 35 who had mild COVID-19 (a few samples of this study predate the infection). Cell type and time point are not known. This chain links TRBV6-5 with TRBJ2-1; no firm D call. Material for sequencing was PBMCs or a T cell subset sorted from them (not recorded which). CDR3 sequence: CASSYSNGPYNEQFF. CDR3 DNA: TGTGCCAGCAGTTACTCGAACGGCCCATACAATGAGCAGTTCTTC.